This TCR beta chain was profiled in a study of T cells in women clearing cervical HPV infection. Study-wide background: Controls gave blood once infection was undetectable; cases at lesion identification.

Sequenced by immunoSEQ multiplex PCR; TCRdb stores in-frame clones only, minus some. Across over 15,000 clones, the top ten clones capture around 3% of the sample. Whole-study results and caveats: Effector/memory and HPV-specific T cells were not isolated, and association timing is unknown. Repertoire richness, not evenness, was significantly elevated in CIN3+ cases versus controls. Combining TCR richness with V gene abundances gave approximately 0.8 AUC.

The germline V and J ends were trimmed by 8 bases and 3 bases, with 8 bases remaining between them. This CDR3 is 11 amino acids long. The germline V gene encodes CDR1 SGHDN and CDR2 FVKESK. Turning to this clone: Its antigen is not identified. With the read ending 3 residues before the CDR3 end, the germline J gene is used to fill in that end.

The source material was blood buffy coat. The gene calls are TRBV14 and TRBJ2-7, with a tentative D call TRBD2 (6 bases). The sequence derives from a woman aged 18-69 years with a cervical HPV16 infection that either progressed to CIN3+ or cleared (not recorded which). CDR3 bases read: TGTGCCAGCGGACTACTCTACGAG. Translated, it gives CASGLLYE. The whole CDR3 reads CASGLLYEQYF.